The T cell receptor beta chain under discussion was sequenced for a study of blood T cell repertoires in COVID-19 (dated by TCRdb to 2018 to 2020). As for the study more broadly: Samples covering the acute and convalescent phases of COVID-19 were provided by collaborators in the United States, Italy and Spain. The prospective study material was composed of cDNA or gDNA derived from T cells, B-cell-depleted T cells, or PBMCs. The dataset comprised deeply sampled blood TCRbeta repertoires from subjects exposed to, actively infected with, or recovered from COVID-19. The repertoires were released in a freely available public database intended as a resource for research on the immune response to SARS-CoV-2. The samples were drawn from two sources: the first 160 participants of the ongoing ImmuneRACE study, and 1,000 to 1,500 subjects contributed by 6 global collaborators. Sample metadata almost always included a de-identified subject ID, COVID-19 status, age in years and sex. Where available, HLA class I and class II types were obtained from metadata supplied by the sample provider rather than from assay-based typing.

Participants in the prospective study were enrolled through a virtual design, were aged roughly 18 to 100 years, and lived in 24 United States geographic areas. Cohort assignment in the prospective study relied on participant-reported clinical history from a screening survey and a study questionnaire. ImmuneRACE Cohort 3 recovered participants were defined by two consecutive negative NP/OP PCR tests, healthcare professional clearance, or symptom resolution. Mobile phlebotomists in the prospective study collected whole blood, serum and a nasopharyngeal or oropharyngeal swab from every participant. Additional blood draws and questionnaires over an approximately 2-month period could optionally be provided by prospective study participants. Blood samples from the prospective study were shipped frozen or at room temperature prior to DNA extraction. The immunoSEQ Assay, a bias-controlled multiplex PCR, was used to amplify TCRbeta CDR3 regions from genomic DNA. The published analysis was carried out like this. Within the assay, amplification of reference gene primers was used to estimate how many nucleated cells each sample contained. To quantify the absolute abundance of each unique TCRbeta CDR3 rearrangement, sequence reads were collapsed and filtered. For each sample, productive Simpson clonality was calculated by taking the square root of Simpson's diversity index across productive rearrangements. What TCRdb holds here is the immuneACCESS table cut down to in-frame rearrangements. Part of the clones is not present; checked against another copy, under half of the missing clones reflect an unresolved V gene, and the others are unexplained. The V and J calls and clone size were taken over from that table, and D and trimming were inferred from the DNA. In this sample the table shows around 310,000 clones, approximately 89% of which occur a single time. The biggest ten clones account for roughly a tenth of the sample.

At the junction V is shortened by 7 bases and J by 5 bases, with 17 bases in between. CDR1 and CDR2 (MDHEN, SYDVKM) derive from the germline V gene. Including cysteine and phenylalanine, the CDR3 has 15 amino acids. CDR3 DNA is the only sequence kept; it has 45 bases, read in frame from the first base. Overall study results and their limits: The quantity of clinical and demographic metadata differed by source and by participant and was supplied without curation.

This clone appeared a single time. It lacks a known antigen. Base qualities are not recorded, but no much larger clone differs from it by a single base. Sequenced sample: PBMCs or T cells enriched from blood (not recorded which). This receptor was obtained from a woman in her twenties or thirties who had recovered from COVID-19. The chain is assembled from TRBV28 and TRBJ2-2; possibly the D gene is TRBD2, per 6 matching bases. This receptor carries the CDR3 CASIPGQGGTGELFF. The DNA sequence is given as TGTGCCAGCATCCCCGGTCAGGGAGGTACCGGGGAGCTGTTTTTT.